Given below is one T cell receptor (beta chain) in context. Its specificity is not known. In germline, CDR1 is LNHDA, CDR2 SQIVND (reference sequence). The V segment lost 9 bases and the J segment 2 bases; nucleotides outside the gene matches: 2. This CDR3 has 12 amino acids. The assay was immunoSEQ multiplex PCR, and TCRdb's table has in-frame clones only and misses some. The sample holds under 20,000 clones, around 70% seen once. As to time point: cycle 4 day 1 (C4D1), after six to seven weeks of nivolumab. Following autologous stem cell transplantation, relapse occurred in every patient, and exposure to brentuximab vedotin varied. Investigators isolated CD4+ T cells from thawed PBMCs through magnetic negative selection. The data belong to a study of PD-1 blockade in classical Hodgkin lymphoma. Background on the study: Intravenous delivery of nivolumab at 3 mg/kg to patients occurred every 2 weeks. Notes on the study in general: Underlying causes for the observed repertoire differences were not defined, possibly disease activity or prior therapy. Patients who began taking nivolumab under 1 year after ASCT were left out.

This sequence originates from a human donor with classical Hodgkin lymphoma. The gene calls are TRBV19 and TRBJ1-2, with 8 bases lining up with TRBD1. Material: CD4+ T cells from blood, obtained before the fourth cycle of nivolumab. CDR3 amino acids: CASWDRNYGYTF. In nucleotides, the CDR3 is TGTGCCAGCTGGGACAGGAACTATGGCTACACCTTC.